The present T cell receptor beta chain was sequenced within a study of cytomegalovirus exposure and HLA in healthy donors (dated by TCRdb to 2016 to 2017). Study-level background: An earlier analysis of fewer than 750 of the donors reported 276 Gb of sequence data and around 100 million unique TCR beta sequences obtained from 180 million or so T cells. An early release covering 500 to 750 HLA-typed donors comprised approximately 290 gigabases of sequencing data and roughly 85 million unique TCR sequences. Among the approximately 430 genotyped donors, around 81% belonged to the genetic ancestry cluster associated with self-reported Caucasian donors. The study aimed to test whether signatures of past pathogen exposure could be identified by cataloging public T cell receptors. Using immunosequencing, the study profiled T cell repertoires from 666 subjects and related those repertoires to cytomegalovirus serostatus. In addition to the first cohort of roughly 700 subjects, a separate validation cohort of 130 or so different subjects was used. The study combined high-throughput TCR immunosequencing, statistical association of individual TCRs with disease status, and machine learning to predict cytomegalovirus infection status. In a later analysis, previously published TCR beta repertoires from several hundred donors were re-analyzed and high-resolution HLA genotyping was added so that TCR occurrence patterns could be studied. The later analysis used no new phenotypic data to find candidate immune exposures, relying instead on TCR beta sequences and their occurrence across donors. An earlier analysis of fewer than 700 of the donors applied high-throughput TCR beta sequencing to assess whether each TCR beta V gene segment acted as functional or pseudogenic. Donor age, sex, ethnicity and CMV serostatus were compiled together with the repertoire data. Genome-wide SNP genotypes for about three fifths of the roughly 670 donors were used in a later genetic analysis, which treated that subset as a discovery cohort. Every repertoire in the discovery cohort had been generated on one and the same sequencing platform. HLA typing covered class I and class II loci at four-digit resolution. Typing coverage differed by locus: A, B, C, DRB1 and DQB1 were typed in about 629-640 donors, DQA1 in 522, DPA1 in some 600, and DPB1 in around 440. Four to six DR-DQ haplotypes were handled as single units for association and clustering, since linkage in the cohort was strong. Across roughly 420 genotyped donors of the cohort, an average of about 220,000 unique TCR beta nucleotide sequences per donor were sequenced, and about a sixth of those sequences were non-productive.

The CDR3 sequence holds 13 residues, the cysteine and phenylalanine included. Just CDR3 DNA is preserved here, 39 bases in frame from base 1. The germline V gene sets CDR1 to SGDLS and CDR2 to YYNGEE. V lost 4 bases and J lost 4 bases, and the count of bases not matched to a germline gene is 4. Notes on this clone: Its binding antigen is unknown. Within one base of it there is no much larger clone, and no base qualities were kept.

Library construction relied on the immunoSEQ multiplex PCR assay. For the multiplex PCR, a mixture combining 60 forward primers for TCR Vbeta segments and 13 reverse primers for TCR Jbeta segments was used. The CDR3 region of rearranged TCR beta genes was amplified from genomic DNA with a multiplex PCR assay. On the Illumina HiSeq System, the amplified TCR beta libraries were sequenced as 87-base-pair reads. The original methods were these. A later analysis tallied roughly 78 million unique TCR beta chains across the 610 or so repertoires, and approximately 9.9 million of those chains were shared by two or more donors. To remove PCR and sequencing errors, raw reads were error-corrected and collapsed into unique sequences using a nearest-neighbor algorithm that merged closely related sequences. V, D and J gene segments were assigned by aligning CDR3 sequences to IMGT reference sequences. For a sequence to be retained, a match of at least six nucleotides to both a V gene segment and a J gene segment was required. A rearrangement was called productive if the CDR3 had no stop codons and remained in frame with V and J, and every other rearrangement was called non-productive. CDR3 was defined by IMGT convention, running from the second conserved V-encoded cysteine to the conserved J-encoded phenylalanine. The earlier analysis of about 640 of the donors excluded any sequence lacking an unambiguous match to a single V gene segment. An earlier analysis of over 450 of the donors classified V segments as functional when productive rearrangements were above 56.7% and as segregating when the standard deviation between donors was above 5%. A statistical classification framework was built for diagnosing cytomegalovirus status from the catalog of TCR beta chain sequences. In a later analysis, V and J genes were assigned by comparing TCR nucleotide sequences against IMGT/GENE-DB human TR gene sequences. A later analysis assigned CDR3 sequences and most-parsimonious VDJ recombination scenarios with the TCRdist pipeline. A later analysis defined each TCR beta chain by its CDR3 amino acid sequence plus V-gene family, and excluded reads lacking a unique V-gene family. In a later analysis, 450 to 600 highly shared, low-generation-probability nucleotide sequences were removed to address suspected cross-contamination and a sequencing artifact. For each public chain, a later analysis derived a clonal expansion index from normalized ranks of inferred template counts within each repertoire. In a later analysis, generation probabilities were computed with a VDJ recombination model fitted to out-of-frame rearrangements, and the resulting probabilities were checked against IGoR. Hypergeometric tests were used in a later analysis to score TCR-TCR, TCR-HLA and TCR-CMV co-occurrence, with a repertoire-size bias correction applied to the TCR pairs. In a later analysis, false discovery rates were estimated by permuting HLA or CMV assignments 20 times. In a later analysis, co-occurring TCRs were grouped using DBSCAN, and TCRdist sequence similarity was added for clustering within HLA-allele-positive subsets. Repertoires with fewer than 30,000 or more than 120,000 public chains, plus five repertoires with anomalous nucleotide sharing, were excluded from co-occurrence clustering. This is the immuneACCESS table as TCRdb keeps it, with only in-frame sequences that have V and J called. A part of the clones is gone; compared with another copy, unresolved V genes explain less than half, and the rest is unexplained. From that table come the V and J calls and clone size; the DNA was used to work out D and trimming. The sample table contains 100,000 to 150,000 clones; only one count was recorded for approximately 80% of them. In total, the top ten clones hold under 3% of the sample.

The cohort comprised hundreds of healthy bone marrow donors. All cohort members were sampled while nominally healthy, although unrecorded immune exposures were likely present. The donor was CMV seronegative and belonged to the group of around 400 seronegative cohort members. Every donor gave a peripheral blood sample, and the peripheral blood mononuclear cells from that sample were used for TCR beta sequencing. Genomic DNA extraction from the blood cell samples was performed with the Qiagen DNeasy Blood Extraction Kit. The full study reports these points: The classifier was reported to diagnose cytomegalovirus status with high specificity and sensitivity in both the original cohort and the validation cohort. Some IMGT-functional V segments, including TRBV6-2 and TRBV6-3, could not be distinguished by the 87-base-pair reads and were therefore excluded. Assigning TCR associations to individual alleles was difficult when HLA alleles, especially DR and DQ, strongly co-occurred. A later analysis associated approximately 17,000 TCR beta sequences with specific HLA alleles at a false discovery rate of 0.05. Most TCR sequences were seen in very few donors, while some public TCRs were found in many individuals. Because counts were too low, 15 or so rarely observed V segments, including chromosome 9 orphons, were excluded from the earlier analysis of around 590 of the donors. An association between a missense DCLRE1C variant and V-gene and J-gene trimming of TCR beta chains was found in a later genetic analysis and replicated in an independent cohort. In vitro tests confirmed that a few of the cytomegalovirus-associated TCR beta chains recognize cytomegalovirus antigens. The presence/absence analyses assumed that sequencing depth was roughly uniform across donors, and that assumption may not be true. For the cohort, immune exposure information was limited to CMV serostatus. A further reported finding was that TCR beta sequences accurately predicted the HLA-A and HLA-B alleles for most subjects in the first cohort. A later analysis reported that several top co-occurrence clusters appeared linked to parvovirus B19, influenza, CMV and Epstein-Barr virus. It was suggested by the authors that the approach could potentially be generalized to other disease states and immunological phenotypes. A later genetic analysis reported fewer N-insertions in productive TCRs among donors in an Asian-associated ancestry cluster than the roughly 620-donor mean. Most CMV-associated TCR beta chains appeared to be HLA-restricted in a later analysis, and the HLA associations seemed to be driven largely by CMV exposure. In an earlier analysis of a few hundred of the donors, most TCR beta V segments were observed in productive rearrangements about 87% or about 30% of the time, broadly matching IMGT annotations. In the study, approximately 160 TCR beta chains were listed as associated with cytomegalovirus. Correlated functional status among segregating V segments might be attributable to linkage disequilibrium, but an unknown experimental factor could not be ruled out. Because HLA typing was missing for some donors at each locus, association tests included only the typed subset. In a later analysis, HLA-associated TCR beta chains showed more clonal expansion and lower generation probabilities than non-associated chains that were equally common. In a later analysis, TCR association rates were found to vary across HLA loci, with the most associated TCRs seen for DRB1 alleles and the fewest for HLA-C alleles. This cohort had only TCR beta chains sequenced, and the lack of alpha or paired-chain data limited which features could be detected. A cluster of highly shared sequence variants was judged likely to represent a technical artifact of the sequencing pipeline.

The sequence was obtained from a man under 40 in good health and CMV-seronegative. Sequencing was carried out using PBMCs. The V and J segments used are TRBV9 and TRBJ2-7; 8 central bases correspond to TRBD1. For the CDR3, the sequence is CASSPRQGYEQYF. The DNA reads as follows: TGTGCCAGCAGCCCGCGACAGGGGTACGAGCAGTACTTC.